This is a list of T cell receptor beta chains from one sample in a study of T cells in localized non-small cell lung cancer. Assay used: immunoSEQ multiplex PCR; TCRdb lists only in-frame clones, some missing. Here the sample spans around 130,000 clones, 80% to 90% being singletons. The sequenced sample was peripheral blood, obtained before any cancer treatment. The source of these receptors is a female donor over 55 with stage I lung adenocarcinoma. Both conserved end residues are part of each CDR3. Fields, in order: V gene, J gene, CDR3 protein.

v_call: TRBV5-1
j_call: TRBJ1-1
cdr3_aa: CASSLDGHMNTEAFF

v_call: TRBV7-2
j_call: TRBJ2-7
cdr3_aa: CASSGSGSAYEQYF

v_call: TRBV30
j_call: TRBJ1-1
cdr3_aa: CAWSGAPAFF

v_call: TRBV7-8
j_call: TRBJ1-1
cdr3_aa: CASSEDSTEAFF

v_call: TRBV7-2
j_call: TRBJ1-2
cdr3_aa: CASRWDPDPSYGYTF

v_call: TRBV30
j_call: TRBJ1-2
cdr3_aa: CAWSSGYTF

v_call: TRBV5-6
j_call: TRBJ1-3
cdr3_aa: CASSLLGAVPGNTIYF

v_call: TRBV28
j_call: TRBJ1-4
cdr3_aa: CASSSRGEKLFF

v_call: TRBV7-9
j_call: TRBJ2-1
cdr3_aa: CASSPPGTDYNEQFF

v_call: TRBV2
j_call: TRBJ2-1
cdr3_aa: CASRRLAGGPGEQFF

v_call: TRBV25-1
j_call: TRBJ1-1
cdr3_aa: CASSGYRGDTEAFF

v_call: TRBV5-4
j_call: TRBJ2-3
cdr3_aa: CASSSLRDTRTDTQYF

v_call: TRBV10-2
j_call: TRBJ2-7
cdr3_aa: CASSGLAYEQYF

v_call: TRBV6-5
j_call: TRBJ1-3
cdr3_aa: CASKVGNTIYF

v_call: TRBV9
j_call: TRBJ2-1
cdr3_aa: CASSVAGGFYNEQFF

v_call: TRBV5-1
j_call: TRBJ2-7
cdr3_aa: CASSSGTGIYEQYF

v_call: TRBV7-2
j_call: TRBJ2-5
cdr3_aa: CASSLGSRGGREETQYF

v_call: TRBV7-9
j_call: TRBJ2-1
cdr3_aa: CASSFDRGSYNEQFF

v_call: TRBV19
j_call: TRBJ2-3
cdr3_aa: CASSIGAATDTQYF

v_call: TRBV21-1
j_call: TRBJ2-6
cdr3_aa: CASSPRGTGETGANVLTF

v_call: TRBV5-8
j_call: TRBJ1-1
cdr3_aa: CASSLIEAFF

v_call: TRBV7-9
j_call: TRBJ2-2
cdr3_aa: CASSLAQTLGGELFF

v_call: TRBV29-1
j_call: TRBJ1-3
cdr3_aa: CSVEDLQGHGGGNTIYF

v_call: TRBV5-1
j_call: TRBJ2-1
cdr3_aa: CASSLAGTGDYNEQFF

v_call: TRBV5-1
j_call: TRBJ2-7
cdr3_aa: CASSSGTSGLRGYEQYF

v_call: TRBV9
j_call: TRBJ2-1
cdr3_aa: CASSATGWGHNEQFF

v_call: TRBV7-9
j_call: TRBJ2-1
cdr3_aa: CASRSQDVNEQFF

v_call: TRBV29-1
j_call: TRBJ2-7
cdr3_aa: CSVEDPTASSPRGSYEQYF

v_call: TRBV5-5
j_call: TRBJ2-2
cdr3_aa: CASSLQDPNTGELFF

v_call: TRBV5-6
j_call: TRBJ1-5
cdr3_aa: CASSRFGSGYQPQHF

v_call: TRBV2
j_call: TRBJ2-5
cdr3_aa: CASSDYRGRRETQYF

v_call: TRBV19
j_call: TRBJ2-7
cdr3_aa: CASAPRDRVPYEQYF

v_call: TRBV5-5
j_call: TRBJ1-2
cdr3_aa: CASSQQQGFGYTF

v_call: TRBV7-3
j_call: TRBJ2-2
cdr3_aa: CASSLQPGTSAGELFF

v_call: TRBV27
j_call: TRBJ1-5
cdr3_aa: CASSLFGTGQPQHF

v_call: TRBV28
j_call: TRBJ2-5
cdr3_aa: CASGEAGRETQYF

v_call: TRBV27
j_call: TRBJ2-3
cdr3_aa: CASSYRGWGVDTQYF

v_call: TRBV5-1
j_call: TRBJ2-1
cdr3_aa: CASSPIPRENNEQFF

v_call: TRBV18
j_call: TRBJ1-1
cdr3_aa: CASSPQRSNTEAFF

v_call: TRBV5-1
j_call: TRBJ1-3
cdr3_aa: CASAASGASGNTIYF

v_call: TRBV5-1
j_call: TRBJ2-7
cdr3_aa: CASSLVGSGRYPSYEQYF

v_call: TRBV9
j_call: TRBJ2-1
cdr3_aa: CASSVAGSYNEQFF

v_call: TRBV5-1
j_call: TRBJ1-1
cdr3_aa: CASKRLMNTEAFF

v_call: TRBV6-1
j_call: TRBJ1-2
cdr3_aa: CASSGRDRGDYGYTF

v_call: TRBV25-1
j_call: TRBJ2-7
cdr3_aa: CASSLSGGAYEQYF

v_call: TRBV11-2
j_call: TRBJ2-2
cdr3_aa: CASSFRTGELFF

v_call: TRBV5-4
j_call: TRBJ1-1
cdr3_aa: CASSPGGKNTEAFF

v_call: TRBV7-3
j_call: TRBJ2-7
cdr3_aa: CASSSVIAIGSYEQYF

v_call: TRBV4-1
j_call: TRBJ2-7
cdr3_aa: CASSQETTLYF

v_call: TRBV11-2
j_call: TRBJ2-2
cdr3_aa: CASSEQGAGELFF

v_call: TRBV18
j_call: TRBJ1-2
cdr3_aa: CASSPGTGNGYTF

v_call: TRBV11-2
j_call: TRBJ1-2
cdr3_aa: CASSSGAPYGYTF

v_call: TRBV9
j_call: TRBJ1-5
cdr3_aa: CASSPAGFEGPQHF

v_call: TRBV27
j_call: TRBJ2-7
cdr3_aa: CASSYTTGTMIYEQYF

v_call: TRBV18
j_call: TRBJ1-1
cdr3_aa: CASSPDLAMNTEAFF